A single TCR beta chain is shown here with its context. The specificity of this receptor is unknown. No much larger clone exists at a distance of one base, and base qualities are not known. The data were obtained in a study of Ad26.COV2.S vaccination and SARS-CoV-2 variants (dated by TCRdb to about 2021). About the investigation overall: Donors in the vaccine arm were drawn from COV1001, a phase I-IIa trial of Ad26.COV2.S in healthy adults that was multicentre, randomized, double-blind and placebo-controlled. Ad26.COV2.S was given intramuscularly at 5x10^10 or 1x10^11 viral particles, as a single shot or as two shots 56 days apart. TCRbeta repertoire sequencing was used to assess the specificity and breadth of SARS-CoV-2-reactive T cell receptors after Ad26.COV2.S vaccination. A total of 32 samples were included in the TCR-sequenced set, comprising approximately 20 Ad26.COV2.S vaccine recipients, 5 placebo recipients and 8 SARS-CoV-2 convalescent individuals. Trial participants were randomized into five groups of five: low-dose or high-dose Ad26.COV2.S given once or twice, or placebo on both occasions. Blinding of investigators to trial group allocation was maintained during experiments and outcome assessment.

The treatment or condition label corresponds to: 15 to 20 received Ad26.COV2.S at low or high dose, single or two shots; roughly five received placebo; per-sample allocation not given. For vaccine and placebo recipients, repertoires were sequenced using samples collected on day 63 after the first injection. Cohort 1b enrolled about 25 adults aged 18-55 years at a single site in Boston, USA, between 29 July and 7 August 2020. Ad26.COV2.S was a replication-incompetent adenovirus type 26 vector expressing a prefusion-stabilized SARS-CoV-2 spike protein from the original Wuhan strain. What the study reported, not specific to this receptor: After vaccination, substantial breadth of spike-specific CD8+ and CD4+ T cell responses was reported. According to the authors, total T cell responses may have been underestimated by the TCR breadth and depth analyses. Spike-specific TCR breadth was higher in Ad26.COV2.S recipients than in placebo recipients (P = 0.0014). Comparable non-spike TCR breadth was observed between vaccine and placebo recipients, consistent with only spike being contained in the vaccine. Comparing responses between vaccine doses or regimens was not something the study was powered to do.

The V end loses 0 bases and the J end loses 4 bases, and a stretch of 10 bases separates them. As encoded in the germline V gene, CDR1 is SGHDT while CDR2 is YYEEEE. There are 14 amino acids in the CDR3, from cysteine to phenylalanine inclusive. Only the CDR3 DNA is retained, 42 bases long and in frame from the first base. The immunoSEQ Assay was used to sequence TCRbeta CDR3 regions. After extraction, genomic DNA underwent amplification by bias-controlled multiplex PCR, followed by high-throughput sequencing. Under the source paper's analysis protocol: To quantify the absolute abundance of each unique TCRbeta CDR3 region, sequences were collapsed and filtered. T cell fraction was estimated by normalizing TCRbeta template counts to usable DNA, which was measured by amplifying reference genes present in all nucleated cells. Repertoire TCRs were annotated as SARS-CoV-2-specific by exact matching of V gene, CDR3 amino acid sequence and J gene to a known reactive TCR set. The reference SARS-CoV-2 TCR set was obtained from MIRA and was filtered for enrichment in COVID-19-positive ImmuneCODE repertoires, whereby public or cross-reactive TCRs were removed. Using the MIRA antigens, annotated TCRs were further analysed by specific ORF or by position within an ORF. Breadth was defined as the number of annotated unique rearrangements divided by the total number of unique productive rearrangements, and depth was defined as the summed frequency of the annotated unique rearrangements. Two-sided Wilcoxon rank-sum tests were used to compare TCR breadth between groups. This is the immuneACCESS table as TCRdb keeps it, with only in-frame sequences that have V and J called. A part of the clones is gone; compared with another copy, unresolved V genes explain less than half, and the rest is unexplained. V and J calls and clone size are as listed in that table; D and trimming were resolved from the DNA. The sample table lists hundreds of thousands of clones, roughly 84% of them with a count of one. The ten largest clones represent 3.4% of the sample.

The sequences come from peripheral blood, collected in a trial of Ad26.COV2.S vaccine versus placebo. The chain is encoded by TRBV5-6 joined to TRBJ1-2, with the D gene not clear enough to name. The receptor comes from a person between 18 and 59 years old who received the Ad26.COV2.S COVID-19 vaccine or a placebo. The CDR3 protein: CASSLGGPLYGYTF. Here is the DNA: TGTGCCAGCAGCTTGGGCGGTCCCCTCTATGGCTACACCTTC.